The 17 T cell receptor beta chains below were found in one sample sequenced in a study of Graves' ophthalmopathy and Graves' hyperthyroidism. Transcripts of RNA were the source for amplifying TCR beta CDR3 regions. HTBI-primed first-round RT-PCR preceded second-round multiplex PCR. TCRdb independently ran MiXCR on the multiplex PCR reads; one entry per CDR3 protein. The sample records tens of thousands of distinct CDR3 sequences, about half being singletons. The sample was peripheral blood. These receptors originate from an adult woman with Graves' ophthalmopathy.

Details on this clonotype: A read error may account for a junction end that differs from germline. The chain couples TRBV4-3 to TRBJ2-5, with D unresolved. Germline V CDR1 and CDR2: LGHNA, YSLEER. The CDR3 sequence is 14 residues long. Here the CDR3 reads CASSRERGSETQHF. The CDR3 DNA follows: TGCGCCAGCAGCCGAGAGCGTGGCAGCGAGACCCAGCACTTC.

The chain combines TRBV20-1 with TRBJ1-4, with D possibly being TRBD1 (6 bases). The germline V gene encodes CDR1 DFQATT and CDR2 SNEGSKA (reference sequence). The CDR3 is made up of 15 amino acids. V lost 8 bases, J lost 6 bases, and 22 bases lay in between. CDR3 bases: TGCAGTTGTACTAGCGGGGGCCTCACCGATGAAAAACTGTTTTTT. This codes for CSCTSGGLTDEKLFF.

This clonotype was seen many times. The rearrangement joins TRBV7-9 to TRBJ2-7; D gene ambiguous. The V end was cut by 0 bases, the J end by 3 bases, with 9 bases between. This CDR3 is 14 amino acids long. Germline lookup yields CDR1 SEHNR and CDR2 FQNEAQ (reference sequence). The CDR3 DNA sequence: TGTGCCAGCAGCTTAGCGGACGTTCACTACGAGCAGTACTTC. Its translation is CASSLADVHYEQYF.

This clonotype was seen a few times. The chain recombines TRBV28 with TRBJ2-1; 14 bases align to TRBD2. V shed 6 bases and J 9 bases; nucleotides not matched to a gene: 16. The CDR3 covers 18 residues. Germline assignment: CDR1 MDHEN and CDR2 SYDVKM. This CDR3 is CASRTTISGTSGSFEQFF. The CDR3 DNA is TGTGCCAGCAGAACAACCATCTCGGGGACTAGCGGGAGCTTTGAGCAGTTCTTC.

This clonotype has at least ten counts. The chain has TRBV6-5 and TRBJ2-3; tentative D call: TRBD2 (7 bases). The length of the CDR3 is 17 residues. The germline gives CDR1 MNHEY, CDR2 SVGAGI. V was shortened by 2 bases and J by 3 bases, with 18 bases between the two germline ends. CDR3 residues: CASSYRGGGGPTDTQYF. CDR3 DNA sequence: TGTGCCAGCAGTTACAGGGGGGGGGGAGGGCCAACAGATACGCAGTATTTT.

The chain carries TRBV7-3 and TRBJ2-1; 8 nucleotides line up with TRBD1. Germline V CDR1 and CDR2: SGHTA, FQGTGA. With 5 bases clipped from V and 8 bases from J, the junction kept 11 bases outside the gene matches. The CDR3 covers 15 residues. Here the CDR3 DNA reads TGTGCCAGCAGCCCAAATCCGGACAGGGCCTATGAGCAGTTCTTC. Residues: CASSPNPDRAYEQFF.

In regard to this clonotype: At one end the junction does not follow the germline gene, possibly because of a read error. The chain employs TRBV20-1 and TRBJ1-5; D unresolved. CDR3 size: 13 residues. Germline lookup yields CDR1 DFQATT and CDR2 SNEGSKA (reference sequence). The CDR3 DNA reads as TGCCGTGCTAATGGGGAGGGCAATCAGCCCCAGCATTTT. This sequence encodes CRANGEGNQPQHF.

This clonotype was observed many times. V and J are TRBV7-8 and TRBJ1-5, with a possible D match to TRBD1 (5 bases). This CDR3 is 17 amino acids long. Germline CDR1 is SGHVS and CDR2 is FQNEAQ. Trimming stripped 5 bases from V and 2 bases from J, with 19 bases between. DNA of the CDR3: TGTGCCAGCAGCCAACACCTATGGGGGGGGTGCAATCAGCCCCAGCATTTT. It is translated as CASSQHLWGGCNQPQHF.

This clonotype was seen repeatedly, ten times or more. The chain couples TRBV6-5 to TRBJ1-2; D might be TRBD1 (5 bases). V was clipped by 7 bases and J by 0 bases, with 12 bases between them. Per germline, CDR1 MNHEY and CDR2 SVGAGI. The CDR3 extends over 14 amino acids. This CDR3 reads CASNEQGTNYGYTF. Written as DNA, the CDR3 is TGTGCCAGCAACGAGCAGGGTACTAACTATGGCTACACCTTC.

This clonotype was counted once. This rearrangement joins TRBV19 to TRBJ1-3; tentatively, D is TRBD1 (6 bases). Germline CDR1 LNHDA, CDR2 SQIVND (reference sequence). The CDR3 length is 15 residues. V lost 1 base, J lost 7 bases, and 14 bases lay in between. CDR3 protein: CASSIGQGRTNTIYF. CDR3 sequence (DNA): TGTGCCAGTAGTATAGGTCAGGGGCGAACCAACACCATATATTTT.

This clonotype was observed many times. This chain uses TRBV20-1 with TRBJ1-5, with D possibly being TRBD1 (5 bases). Looked up from germline, CDR1 is DFQATT and CDR2 is SNEGSKA (reference sequence). The CDR3 loop spans 13 amino acids. The V end was cut by 5 bases, the J end by 3 bases, with 11 bases between. CDR3 coding DNA: TGCAGTGCTGGTGGCAGGGACAATCAGCCCCAGCATTTT. It codes for CSAGGRDNQPQHF.

The chain links TRBV20-1 to TRBJ2-1; TRBD2 matches at 8 bases. Germline CDR1 DFQATT, CDR2 SNEGSKA (reference sequence). This CDR3 region has 14 residues. After removal of 3 bases from V and 6 bases from J, the junction contained 7 bases not matched to a gene. The DNA for the CDR3 is TGCAGTGCTAGTCCCGTTCTAGCGGGCAATGAGCAGTTCTTC. This sequence encodes CSASPVLAGNEQFF.

The V call is TRBV20-1, the J call TRBJ1-5, with D unresolved. From germline, CDR1 is DFQATT and CDR2 SNEGSKA (reference sequence). This CDR3 comprises 10 residues. V lost 6 bases to trimming and J lost 11 bases, with 11 bases between them. The chain's CDR3 is CSANDQSQHF. DNA for the CDR3: TGCAGTGCCAACGACCAGTCCCAGCATTTT.

This clonotype was counted a single time. The J gene is TRBJ1-1, the V gene TRBV9; 10 nucleotides agree with TRBD1. The CDR3 totals 15 residues. Germline assignment: CDR1 SGDLS and CDR2 YYNGEE. The V segment lost 4 bases and the J segment 5 bases; nucleotides outside the gene matches: 8. The CDR3 region has the DNA TGTGCCAGCAGCTCCCTGACAGGGGGCTTAACTGAAGCTTTCTTT. This translates into CASSSLTGGLTEAFF. Full variable domain (rest looked up from reference TRBV9 and TRBJ1-1): DSGVTQTPKHLITATGQRVTLRCSPRSGDLSVYWYQQSLDQGLQFLIQYYNGEERAKGNILERFSAQQFPDLHSELNLSSLELGDSALYFCASSSLTGGLTEAFFGQGTRLTVV.

The chain combines TRBV20-1 with TRBJ2-1; 7 positions agree with TRBD1. The germline gives CDR1 DFQATT, CDR2 SNEGSKA (reference sequence). This CDR3 is 15 amino acids long. Losses at the gene ends were 4 bases for V and 5 bases for J; bases not matched to a gene: 11. CDR3 amino acids: CSATRLRGRNNEQFF. The CDR3 DNA reads as TGCAGTGCTACAAGGCTTAGGGGGCGGAACAATGAGCAGTTCTTC.

This clonotype was detected ten times or more. This sequence joins TRBV7-9 and TRBJ1-4; 10 nucleotides line up with TRBD1. The CDR3 extends over 16 amino acids. The V segment lost 3 bases and the J segment 8 bases; nucleotides outside the gene matches: 9. The germline V gene encodes CDR1 SEHNR and CDR2 FQNEAQ (reference sequence). The CDR3: CASSFVGQGEDEKLFF. CDR3 in DNA: TGTGCCAGCAGCTTCGTCGGACAGGGGGAGGACGAAAAACTGTTTTTT.

This chain connects TRBV5-1 to TRBJ1-1; 7 nucleotides line up with TRBD1. Germline-derived CDR1 and CDR2 are SGHRS and YFSETQ. The J segment lost 1 base and the V segment lost 7 bases, leaving 16 bases of the junction unmatched. There are 17 residues in the CDR3. CDR3 DNA: TGCGCCAGCCGATCTTCCGGGACAGCAGTTGGGAACACTGAAGCTTTCTTT. The encoded protein is CASRSSGTAVGNTEAFF.